The sample holds a few counts of the clone carrying this TCR beta chain. V lost 6 bases and J lost 5, with 20 bases in between. The length of the CDR3 is 16 residues. CDR1 and CDR2 (germline): MNHEY, SVGEGT. The data originate from a study of blood T cells in healthy people across ages. Primed by a sample-barcoded 5' primer and a J-beta primer mix, a second PCR proceeded for 7 to 11 cycles. In TCRdb, the 5' RACE reads were re-called with MiXCR into one record per CDR3 protein. Here the sample spans fewer than 1 million distinct CDR3 sequences, around 45% being singletons. The source of this sequence is a man between 60 and 70 years old in good health. Sequenced material: blood. The chain is built from TRBV6-2 or TRBV6-3 and TRBJ2-1; no clear D gene. The CDR3 spells CASRVVGSLLNNEQFF. The CDR3 nucleotides read TGTGCCAGCAGGGTTGTCGGGTCCCTATTAAACAATGAGCAGTTCTTC.